These 2 T cell receptor beta chains were all obtained from the same sample, sequenced in a study of blood T cell repertoires in COVID-19. Sequenced by immunoSEQ multiplex PCR; TCRdb stores in-frame clones only, minus some. The table lists fewer than 200,000 clones, 60% to 80% of them singletons. The sequenced sample was PBMCs or T cells enriched from blood (not recorded which). These receptors originate from a woman in her fifties or sixties who had recovered from COVID-19.

The chain couples TRBV5-6 to TRBJ2-2; TRBD2 agrees at 15 bases. CDR1 and CDR2 from the germline V gene are SGHDT and YYEEEE. Germline trimming cut 4 bases from V and 4 bases from J; bases unmatched to any gene: 2. This CDR3 spans 16 amino acids. The CDR3 loop reads CASSRGLAGGTGELFF. For the CDR3, the DNA is TGTGCCAGCAGCCGGGGACTAGCGGGAGGCACCGGGGAGCTGTTTTTT. Full variable domain (remainder filled in from reference TRBV5-6 and TRBJ2-2): DAGVTQSPTHLIKTRGQQVTLRCSPKSGHDTVSWYQQALGQGPQFIFQYYEEEERQRGNFPDRFSGHQFPNYSSELNVNALLLGDSALYLCASSRGLAGGTGELFFGEGSRLTVL.

The V gene is TRBV28, the J gene TRBJ2-3; 7 bases are shared with TRBD1. There are 15 residues in the CDR3. V shed 2 bases and J 3 bases; nucleotides not matched to a gene: 5. From germline, CDR1 is MDHEN and CDR2 SYDVKM. This chain's CDR3 is CASSLEQGRTDTQYF. The CDR3 DNA reads as TGTGCCAGCAGTTTAGAACAGGGGCGTACAGATACGCAGTATTTT.